The 6 T cell receptor beta chains below all came from one sample that was sequenced in a study of cytomegalovirus exposure and HLA in healthy donors. Both 60 Vbeta primers and 13 Jbeta primers went into the PCR. The repertoire was sequenced with immunoSEQ multiplex PCR; TCRdb's copy has only in-frame clones and lacks some. The sample includes a few hundred thousand clones, about 75% of them seen just once. The sequencing input was PBMCs. All receptors derive from a woman aged 25 to 39 in good health and CMV-seronegative.

This clone showed up just a few times. The rearrangement uses TRBV11-3 and TRBJ1-6; 9 bases line up with TRBD1. With V trimmed by 5 bases and J by 7 bases, 6 bases remained unmatched. The CDR3 sequence is 15 residues long. Per germline, CDR1 SGHNT and CDR2 YENEEA. CDR3 coding DNA: TGTGCCAGCAGCCAAGGGACAGGGAGGAATTCACCCCTCCACTTT. It is translated as CASSQGTGRNSPLHF. The entire variable domain, with the rest obtained from reference TRBV11-3 and TRBJ1-6, is as follows: EAGVVQSPRYKIIEKKQPVAFWCNPISGHNTLYWYLQNLGQGPELLIRYENEEAVDDSQLPKDRFSAERLKGVDSTLKIQPAELGDSAVYLCASSQGTGRNSPLHFGNGTRLTVT.

The chain employs TRBV6-1 and TRBJ2-7, with D maybe TRBD1 (6 bases). Germline lookup yields CDR1 MNHNS and CDR2 SASEGT. Between the trimmed V and J ends, which lost 11 bases and 3 bases, there was a span of 20 bases. CDR3 length equals 14 residues. The CDR3: CAAHPRQANYEQYF. CDR3 nucleotides: TGTGCCGCCCACCCCCGACAGGCCAACTACGAGCAGTACTTC.

The V call is TRBV7-2, the J call TRBJ1-5; perhaps TRBD1 as D (6 bases). Germline V gene data show CDR1 as SGHTA and CDR2 as FQGNSA. V lost 0 bases and J 5 bases, leaving 17 bases between the germline ends. CDR3 length: 17 residues. Here the CDR3 reads CASSLASGGGYHQPQHF. The CDR3 bases are TGTGCCAGCAGCTTAGCGTCGGGGGGCGGGTATCATCAGCCCCAGCATTTT.

Here the CDR3 reads CASSKDRSYEQYF. The CDR3 DNA sequence: TGTGCCAGCAGCAAGGACAGATCCTACGAGCAGTACTTC. The gene calls are TRBV5-6 and TRBJ2-7; tentative D call: TRBD1 (6 bases). V lost 4 bases to trimming and J lost 1 base, with 9 bases between them. CDR3 length: 13 amino acids. CDR1 and CDR2 from the germline V gene are SGHDT and YYEEEE.

The chain carries TRBV5-5 and TRBJ2-5, with D perhaps TRBD2 (6 bases). Germline CDR1 and CDR2: SGHKS and YYEKEE (reference sequence). This CDR3 is built from 14 residues. The germline V and J ends were trimmed by 4 bases and 5 bases, with 15 bases remaining between them. This CDR3 is CASSRNSGGETQYF. The CDR3, as DNA: TGTGCCAGCAGCAGGAATAGCGGAGGGGAGACCCAGTACTTC.

To note about this clone: Mismatch with germline at one junction end may stem from a read error. This chain connects TRBV14 to TRBJ2-1, with 9 bases identical to TRBD2. CDR1 and CDR2 from the germline V gene are SGHDN and FVKESK. The CDR3 is 18 amino acids. The DNA for the CDR3 is TGTGCCATCAGCCCCTTACCGAAACTAGCGGGCACCGGCAATGAGCAGTTCTTC. It is translated as CAISPLPKLAGTGNEQFF. The whole variable domain, filled in from reference TRBV14 and TRBJ2-1, reads EAGVTQFPSHSVIEKGQTVTLRCDPISGHDNLYWYRRVMGKEIKFLLHFVKESKQDESGMPNNRFLAERTGGTYSTLKVQPAELEDSGVYFCAISPLPKLAGTGNEQFFGPGTRLTVL.